These 13 T cell receptor beta chains originate from one sample sequenced in a study of blood T cell repertoires in COVID-19. Only in-frame clones appear in the TCRdb table, and some are missing; sequencing was by immunoSEQ multiplex PCR. The sample holds about 110,000 clones, approximately 88% seen once. Sequenced input: peripheral blood. These receptors were collected from a man aged 45 to 65 with active or convalescent COVID-19.

The rearrangement uses TRBV12-3 or TRBV12-4 and TRBJ1-2, with 7 bases matching TRBD1. V was clipped by 6 bases and J by 6 bases; unmatched bases: 4. This CDR3 is 12 amino acids long. The CDR3 bases are TGTGCCAGCAGCACAGGGGTCGATGGCTACACCTTC. Translating it yields CASSTGVDGYTF.

The chain combines TRBV18 with TRBJ2-2, with D maybe TRBD2 (6 bases). V gave up 4 bases and J gave up 0 bases, with 9 bases separating them. Germline assignment: CDR1 KGHSH and CDR2 LQKENI. CDR3 length: 15 residues. The CDR3 coding sequence is TGTGCCAGCTCACTTAGCGGCCCGAACACCGGGGAGCTGTTTTTT. It yields the protein CASSLSGPNTGELFF.

The V and J genes are TRBV4-2 and TRBJ2-1; 8 bases line up with TRBD2. Looked up from germline, CDR1 is LGHNA and CDR2 is YNFKEQ. The CDR3 runs to 18 residues. V trimming: 5 bases; J trimming: 4 bases; junction bases outside the gene matches: 16. The CDR3 loop is CASSEEKRASGRYNEQFF. The DNA for the CDR3 is TGTGCCAGCAGCGAGGAAAAGAGGGCCAGCGGGAGATACAATGAGCAGTTCTTC.

J is TRBJ2-4 and V is TRBV29-1, with D possibly being TRBD1 (6 bases). V was clipped by 7 bases and J by 6 bases, with 22 bases between them. Germline CDR1 is SQVTM and CDR2 is ANQGSEA. The CDR3 has 15 residues. The CDR3 protein is CSARTGIGDRNIQYF. CDR3 sequence (DNA): TGCAGCGCCCGAACAGGGATTGGTGATCGAAACATTCAGTACTTC.

The chain recombines TRBV29-1 with TRBJ2-1; 10 bases line up with TRBD2. The CDR3 is 14 residues long. Germline trimming cut 7 bases from V and 6 bases from J; bases unmatched to any gene: 9. CDR1 and CDR2 from the germline V gene are SQVTM and ANQGSEA. CDR3 region: CSARTSGGGNEQFF. CDR3 DNA sequence: TGCAGCGCCAGGACTAGCGGAGGGGGCAATGAGCAGTTCTTC.

The J gene is TRBJ2-2, the V gene TRBV19, with 10 positions matching TRBD2. The CDR3 extends over 15 amino acids. V gave up 5 bases and J gave up 5 bases; unmatched junction bases: 5. Germline V gives CDR1 LNHDA, CDR2 SQIVND (reference sequence). The CDR3 region is CASSYLAGETGELFF. The CDR3 region has the DNA TGTGCCAGTAGTTACCTAGCGGGAGAAACCGGGGAGCTGTTTTTT. Filled out from reference TRBV19 and TRBJ2-2, the complete variable domain reads DGGITQSPKYLFRKEGQNVTLSCEQNLNHDAMYWYRQDPGQGLRLIYYSQIVNDFQKGDIAEGYSVSREKKESFPLTVTSAQKNPTAFYLCASSYLAGETGELFFGEGSRLTVL.

This clone was observed a few times. The rearrangement links TRBV23-1 to TRBJ1-5, with D possibly TRBD1 on 5 matching bases. TRBV23-1 is known as an ORF, though its function is uncertain. V lost 9 bases to trimming and J lost 5 bases, with 14 bases between them. This CDR3 has 13 residues. CDR3 sequence (DNA): TGCGCCAGTCGGGGGAACGTGGATCAGCCCCAGCATTTT. Translation: CASRGNVDQPQHF.

V usage is TRBV3-1 (or the pseudogene TRBV3-2) and J usage is TRBJ1-1; D gene uncertain. Trimming shortened V by 7 bases and J by 1 base, and 16 bases separated the two germline ends. The CDR3 loop spans 15 amino acids. Germline CDR1 is LGHDT and CDR2 is YNNKEL (reference sequence). The CDR3 sequence is CASTPLGTPNTEAFF. CDR3 nucleotide sequence: TGTGCCAGCACCCCTTTGGGCACACCGAACACTGAAGCTTTCTTT.

This chain uses TRBV18 with TRBJ2-5, with D possibly TRBD1 on 5 matching bases. Trimming took off 4 bases at V and 2 bases at J, with 5 bases between the two ends. Germline CDR1 KGHSH, CDR2 LQKENI. This CDR3 spans 12 amino acids. CDR3 bases: TGTGCCAGCTCACGACAGCAAGAGACCCAGTACTTC. It is translated as CASSRQQETQYF.

This chain joins TRBV5-1 and TRBJ1-4; 11 positions match TRBD1. The CDR3 runs 16 residues. Trimming removed 4 bases from V and 8 bases from J; junction bases left unmatched: 10. Germline loops: CDR1 SGHRS, CDR2 YFSETQ. The CDR3 loop is CASSPAPGQGEEKLFF. Here the CDR3 DNA reads TGCGCCAGCAGCCCTGCCCCGGGACAGGGGGAAGAAAAACTGTTTTTT.

This clone has more than one count but fewer than ten. This chain uses TRBV4-3 with TRBJ1-4; tentative D call: TRBD1 (6 bases). Trimming removed 1 base at V and 7 bases at J, with 16 bases between. Germline CDR1 is LGHNA and CDR2 is YSLEER. CDR3 length: 16 residues. For the CDR3, the DNA is TGCGCCAGCAGCCAAGGGAAGGGGGTGGGATCTGAAAAACTGTTTTTT. This encodes CASSQGKGVGSEKLFF.

The V and J genes are TRBV18 and TRBJ1-5, with 11 bases identical to TRBD1. The CDR3 consists of 15 residues. The J segment lost 4 bases and the V segment lost 2 bases, leaving 1 base of the junction unmatched. Looked up from germline, CDR1 is KGHSH and CDR2 is LQKENI. The CDR3: CASSPGDRGNQPQHF. Written as DNA, the CDR3 is TGTGCCAGCTCACCAGGGGACAGGGGGAATCAGCCCCAGCATTTT.

This chain links TRBV7-8 with TRBJ1-2; perhaps TRBD1 as D (6 bases). The CDR3 spans 15 residues. The germline CDR1 and CDR2 sequences are SGHVS and FQNEAQ. V gave up 3 bases and J gave up 2 bases, with 13 bases separating them. The DNA of the CDR3 is TGTGCCAGCAGCTTGGGGAGGGGGTCAAACTATGGCTACACCTTC. This sequence encodes CASSLGRGSNYGYTF.